This T cell receptor (beta chain) was captured in a study of cytomegalovirus exposure and HLA in healthy donors. Study observations and caveats: A link between a missense DCLRE1C variant and TCR beta V- and J-gene trimming emerged from a later analysis. Links to common viral pathogens appeared, in a later analysis, for several of the most significant clusters. The authors later found HLA-associated TCR beta chains more clonally expanded than equally common others.

Regarding this clone: Its antigen is unidentified.

V shed 6 bases, J shed 5 bases, and the junction held 1 base outside the gene matches. The germline V gene has CDR1 LNHDA and CDR2 SQIVND (reference sequence). This CDR3 is built from 12 residues. PCR used 60 Vbeta primers and 13 Jbeta primers. Here immunoSEQ multiplex PCR was the method, and the copy in TCRdb shows in-frame clones only, minus some. The sample has 100,000 to 150,000 clones, approximately 80% seen once. This sequence was found in a man aged 50 to 59 in good health and CMV-seronegative. Sequences were obtained from PBMCs. The genes are TRBV19 and TRBJ1-2, with 9 bases that match TRBD1. This CDR3 is CASSGQGYGYTF. The CDR3 DNA reads as TGTGCCAGTAGCGGACAGGGGTATGGCTACACCTTC.